Listed below are T cell receptor beta chains from one sample, sequenced in a study of blood T cell repertoires in COVID-19. The method was immunoSEQ multiplex PCR; TCRdb's version includes in-frame clones alone and lacks a portion of them. The table lists just over 80,000 clones, about 86% of them singletons. The sample taken for sequencing was peripheral blood. The origin of the receptors is a man older than 75 with acute or convalescent COVID-19. CDR3s include the opening cysteine and the closing phenylalanine or tryptophan. A D gene is named only where the DNA matches it firmly. Clone size, where shown, is once, few, many, or a class for clones that have expanded.

size: NA
length: 15
V: TRBV30
J: TRBJ2-1
D: NA
DNA: TGTGCCTGGAAATTGGCTAACACTATTCACAATGAGCAGTTCTTC
CDR3: CAWKLANTIHNEQFF

size: few
length: 15
V: TRBV19
J: TRBJ1-1
D: NA
DNA: TGTGCCAGTAAAAACAGGGATGGGCTGGGCACTGAAGCTTTCTTT
CDR3: CASKNRDGLGTEAFF

size: NA
length: 13
V: TRBV30
J: TRBJ1-5
D: TRBD1
DNA: TGTGCCTGGGGGGACAGGGCGAATCAGCCCCAGCATTTT
CDR3: CAWGDRANQPQHF

size: NA
length: 15
V: TRBV7-9
J: TRBJ2-1
D: NA
DNA: TGTGCCAGCAGCCGTGACAGGCTATTGGACAATGAGCAGTTCTTC
CDR3: CASSRDRLLDNEQFF

size: NA
length: 16
V: TRBV11-2
J: TRBJ1-1
D: TRBD1
DNA: TGTGCCAGCAGCTTAGTAGGGGGCGGCTTGAACACTGAAGCTTTCTTT
CDR3: CASSLVGGGLNTEAFF

size: few
length: 16
V: TRBV7-2
J: TRBJ2-7
D: NA
DNA: TGTGCCAGCAGCTTAAGTCGGGGTCTTCCTCAATACGAGCAGTACTTC
CDR3: CASSLSRGLPQYEQYF

size: once
length: 17
V: TRBV27
J: TRBJ2-1
D: TRBD1
DNA: TGTGCCAGCCAAAAAAGGTGGGGGACAGGGGGCCCCAATGAGCAGTTCTTC
CDR3: CASQKRWGTGGPNEQFF

size: NA
length: 15
V: TRBV19
J: TRBJ1-1
D: NA
DNA: TGTGCCAGTAGTGTGGGGACAATCGGCGGAACTGAAGCTTTCTTT
CDR3: CASSVGTIGGTEAFF

size: once
length: 14
V: TRBV29-1
J: TRBJ2-2
D: NA
DNA: TGCAGCGTTGAAGTACAGCTGAACACCGGGGAGCTGTTTTTT
CDR3: CSVEVQLNTGELFF

size: NA
length: 13
V: TRBV10-1
J: TRBJ2-7
D: TRBD1
DNA: TGCGCCAGCAGCTGGGACAGAACTGACGAGCAGTACTTC
CDR3: CASSWDRTDEQYF

size: NA
length: 15
V: TRBV18
J: TRBJ1-5
D: NA
DNA: TGTGCCAGCTCACCAGGGAGCTCGGGCAATCAGCCCCAGCATTTT
CDR3: CASSPGSSGNQPQHF

size: NA
length: 14
V: TRBV27
J: TRBJ2-1
D: NA
DNA: TGTGCCAGCAGTTTATACCAGGGGTACAATGAGCAGTTCTTC
CDR3: CASSLYQGYNEQFF

size: once
length: 14
V: TRBV9
J: TRBJ1-2
D: NA
DNA: TGTGCCAGCAGCGTAGAGAACTCCGGGGGGTACTACACCTTC
CDR3: CASSVENSGGYYTF

size: NA
length: 16
V: TRBV5-5
J: TRBJ2-7
D: TRBD2
DNA: TGTGCCAGCAGACAATTACCCGGGACTAGTGTCTACGAGCAGTACTTC
CDR3: CASRQLPGTSVYEQYF

size: NA
length: 15
V: TRBV7-8
J: TRBJ2-1
D: TRBD2
DNA: TGTGCCAGCAGCTTAGTTAGCGGGAGCTACAATGAGCAGTTCTTC
CDR3: CASSLVSGSYNEQFF

size: NA
length: 15
V: TRBV4-2
J: TRBJ2-1
D: TRBD2
DNA: TGTGCCAGCAGCCAAGCGAGCGGGATTCTCAATGAGCAGTTCTTC
CDR3: CASSQASGILNEQFF

size: NA
length: 11
V: TRBV5-4
J: TRBJ2-7
D: NA
DNA: TGTGCCAGCAGCGACAGATACGAGCAGTACTTC
CDR3: CASSDRYEQYF

size: NA
length: 14
V: TRBV11-3
J: TRBJ2-1
D: TRBD1
DNA: TGTGCCAGCAGCTCCGGACAGGGGCGGTATGAGCAGTTCTTC
CDR3: CASSSGQGRYEQFF

size: NA
length: 15
V: TRBV5-8
J: TRBJ1-6
D: TRBD1
DNA: TGTGCCAGCAGCTTTTGGACAGGCGCCTTTTCACCCCTCCACTTT
CDR3: CASSFWTGAFSPLHF

size: NA
length: 16
V: TRBV5-1
J: TRBJ2-7
D: TRBD1
DNA: TGCGCCAGCAGCTTGACCACCGGGACAGGGTCCTACGAGCAGTACTTC
CDR3: CASSLTTGTGSYEQYF

size: NA
length: 12
V: TRBV24-1
J: TRBJ1-5
D: NA
DNA: TGTGCCACCAGTGCAGGGGATCAGCCCCAGCATTTT
CDR3: CATSAGDQPQHF

size: once
length: 15
V: TRBV2
J: TRBJ1-5
D: TRBD1
DNA: TGTGCCAGCAGTGGACAGGGAAGCGGCAATCAGCCCCAGCATTTT
CDR3: CASSGQGSGNQPQHF

size: NA
length: 14
V: TRBV6-5
J: TRBJ2-5
D: TRBD2
DNA: TGTGCCAGCAGGCTCCGGGACTACAAAGAGACCCAGTACTTC
CDR3: CASRLRDYKETQYF

size: NA
length: 13
V: TRBV6-1
J: TRBJ1-2
D: NA
DNA: TGTGCCAGCAGTGAAGAACAGGGTGCGGGCTACACCTTC
CDR3: CASSEEQGAGYTF

size: NA
length: 15
V: TRBV7-9
J: TRBJ1-2
D: NA
DNA: TGTGCCAGCAGCCCTCCGCAGGGGCCCTTATATGGCTACACCTTC
CDR3: CASSPPQGPLYGYTF

size: NA
length: 15
V: TRBV28
J: TRBJ1-1
D: NA
DNA: TGTGCCAGCAGTTTATGGCGTAGGAGGAACACTGAAGCTTTCTTT
CDR3: CASSLWRRRNTEAFF

size: NA
length: 14
V: TRBV25-1
J: TRBJ2-3
D: NA
DNA: TGTGCCAGCAGTGAGCAGGCAGCCGCAGATACGCAGTATTTT
CDR3: CASSEQAAADTQYF

size: NA
length: 13
V: TRBV28
J: TRBJ1-1
D: TRBD1
DNA: TGTGCCAGCAGTTCCGGGACAGAAGCTGAAGCTTTCTTT
CDR3: CASSSGTEAEAFF

size: NA
length: 17
V: TRBV7-9
J: TRBJ2-2
D: NA
DNA: TGTGCCAGCAGCTTAGTTGGACTACGAGAAGCCACCGGGGAGCTGTTTTTT
CDR3: CASSLVGLREATGELFF

size: NA
length: 15
V: TRBV2
J: TRBJ1-6
D: NA
DNA: TGTGCCAGCAGTGAACAAGGGGTTAGTAATTCACCCCTCCACTTT
CDR3: CASSEQGVSNSPLHF

size: NA
length: 15
V: TRBV2
J: TRBJ2-3
D: NA
DNA: TGTGCCAGCAGTGAGGTGGGAGTTAGCACAGATACGCAGTATTTT
CDR3: CASSEVGVSTDTQYF

size: NA
length: 12
V: TRBV29-1
J: TRBJ1-4
D: TRBD1
DNA: TGCAGCGTTGTACAGGGGGATGAAAAACTGTTTTTT
CDR3: CSVVQGDEKLFF

size: NA
length: 13
V: TRBV5-1
J: TRBJ1-5
D: NA
DNA: TGCGCCAGCAGCTTGGGGGGAGGCGAGCCCCAGCATTTT
CDR3: CASSLGGGEPQHF

size: NA
length: 15
V: TRBV16
J: TRBJ2-7
D: TRBD1
DNA: TGTGCCAGCAGCCACCCGTCCCGGGACAGATACGAGCAGTACTTC
CDR3: CASSHPSRDRYEQYF

size: NA
length: 15
V: TRBV28
J: TRBJ2-7
D: TRBD2
DNA: TGTGCCAGCAGGTCGGGACTAGCGGGAGCGGGTGAGCAGTACTTC
CDR3: CASRSGLAGAGEQYF

size: NA
length: 16
V: TRBV27
J: TRBJ2-3
D: NA
DNA: TGTGCCAGCAGTCTCCAAAGGGGCGGTAGCACAGATACGCAGTATTTT
CDR3: CASSLQRGGSTDTQYF

size: NA
length: 14
V: TRBV18
J: TRBJ2-3
D: TRBD2
DNA: TGTGCCAGCTCATTGGGACTAAACACAGATACGCAGTATTTT
CDR3: CASSLGLNTDTQYF

size: once
length: 14
V: TRBV6-2/TRBV6-3
J: TRBJ2-7
D: NA
DNA: TGTGCCAGCAGTTACTCCCCAGGGAACTACGAGCAGTACTTC
CDR3: CASSYSPGNYEQYF

size: NA
length: 15
V: TRBV7-9
J: TRBJ2-2
D: NA
DNA: TGTGCCAGCAGCTCACTGGGACAGAACACCGGGGAGCTGTTTTTT
CDR3: CASSSLGQNTGELFF

size: once
length: 11
V: TRBV20-1
J: TRBJ2-5
D: NA
DNA: TGCAGTGCTACTGGCGGAGAGACCCAGTACTTC
CDR3: CSATGGETQYF

size: few
length: 12
V: TRBV5-6
J: TRBJ2-1
D: NA
DNA: TGTGCCAGCAGCTTGACAGGGTTGGTGCAGTTCTTC
CDR3: CASSLTGLVQFF

size: NA
length: 13
V: TRBV28
J: TRBJ1-1
D: NA
DNA: TGTGCCAGCAGTTTAACAGGGTTCCCTGGCGCTTTCTTT
CDR3: CASSLTGFPGAFF

size: NA
length: 13
V: TRBV18
J: TRBJ1-2
D: TRBD1
DNA: TGTGCCAGCTCTCTGGACAGGGGAAGAGGCTACACCTTC
CDR3: CASSLDRGRGYTF

size: NA
length: 18
V: TRBV28
J: TRBJ1-5
D: TRBD1
DNA: TGTGCCAGCAGTTTATCATTCCTCGGACAGGGGCCCCTCGGGCCCCAGCATTTT
CDR3: CASSLSFLGQGPLGPQHF

size: many
length: 11
V: TRBV29-1
J: TRBJ1-1
D: NA
DNA: TGCAGCGTTGGGGAGAAGGCTGAAGCTTTCTTT
CDR3: CSVGEKAEAFF

size: few
length: 16
V: TRBV4-1
J: TRBJ2-7
D: NA
DNA: TGCGCCAGCAGCCTCCAAGCAGGTACGCAGGGGAACGAGCAGTACTTC
CDR3: CASSLQAGTQGNEQYF

size: NA
length: 16
V: TRBV5-1
J: TRBJ2-1
D: NA
DNA: TGCGCCAGCAGCACCCTTTCCGGGACACCACCCAATGAGCAGTTCTTC
CDR3: CASSTLSGTPPNEQFF

size: NA
length: 15
V: TRBV5-1
J: TRBJ1-5
D: TRBD1
DNA: TGCGCCAGCAGCTCGACAGGGGAAAGCAATCAGCCCCAGCATTTT
CDR3: CASSSTGESNQPQHF

size: few
length: 13
V: TRBV18
J: TRBJ2-5
D: NA
DNA: TGTGCCAGCGTCGGGAGCGTTCAAGAGACCCAGTACTTC
CDR3: CASVGSVQETQYF

size: NA
length: 14
V: TRBV28
J: TRBJ1-1
D: TRBD1
DNA: TGTGCCAGCAGTGCCGGGACAGTGAACACTGAAGCTTTCTTT
CDR3: CASSAGTVNTEAFF

size: NA
length: 15
V: TRBV7-9
J: TRBJ2-1
D: TRBD2
DNA: TGTGCCAGCAGCCGGACTAGCGGTCCCTACAATGAGCAGTTCTTC
CDR3: CASSRTSGPYNEQFF

size: once
length: 15
V: TRBV7-2
J: TRBJ1-1
D: NA
DNA: TGTGCCAGCAGCTTCGGTATTACGAGGAACACTGAAGCTTTCTTT
CDR3: CASSFGITRNTEAFF

size: NA
length: 15
V: TRBV25-1
J: TRBJ2-1
D: TRBD1
DNA: TGTGCCAGCAGCCGGGGACAGCACTCCTACAATGAGCAGTTCTTC
CDR3: CASSRGQHSYNEQFF

size: NA
length: 15
V: TRBV6-6
J: TRBJ2-1
D: NA
DNA: TGTGCCAGCAGTTACTCCCCCGGAGTTAGGAATGAGCAGTTCTTC
CDR3: CASSYSPGVRNEQFF

size: NA
length: 15
V: TRBV9
J: TRBJ2-3
D: NA
DNA: TGTGCCAGCAGCGTAGACAGCGGGCGCACAGATACGCAGTATTTT
CDR3: CASSVDSGRTDTQYF

size: once
length: 14
V: TRBV6-5
J: TRBJ1-1
D: NA
DNA: TGTGCCAGCAGTTACTCGAAGGGGAAGACTGAAGCTTTCTTT
CDR3: CASSYSKGKTEAFF

size: NA
length: 14
V: TRBV11-3
J: TRBJ2-1
D: NA
DNA: TGTGCCAGCAGCCGACAGTCAACCTACAATGAGCAGTTCTTC
CDR3: CASSRQSTYNEQFF